These 8 T cell receptor beta chains were all obtained from the same sample, sequenced in a study of cytomegalovirus exposure and HLA in healthy donors. TCRdb's copy holds only in-frame clones and misses some; the assay was immunoSEQ multiplex PCR. The table has about 140,000 clones, less than 95% seen once; the top ten hold 1.5% to 2%. The sequencing input was PBMCs. The receptor source for this set is a man younger than 30 in good health and CMV-seropositive.

The V call is TRBV7-8, the J call TRBJ2-1; TRBD2 agrees at 8 bases. The CDR3 runs to 13 residues. Trimming at V came to 2 bases and at J to 9 bases, leaving 3 bases not matched to a gene. Germline V lookup: CDR1 SGHVS, CDR2 FQNEAQ. CDR3 nucleotide sequence: TGTGCCAGCAGCTTATCCCGGGGGGGTGAGCAGTTCTTC. It codes for CASSLSRGGEQFF. Combining the CDR3 with reference TRBV7-8 and TRBJ2-1 gives the whole variable domain GAGVSQSPRYKVAKRGQDVALRCDPISGHVSLFWYQQALGQGPEFLTYFQNEAQLDKSGLPSDRFFAERPEGSVSTLKIQRTQQEDSAVYLCASSLSRGGEQFFGPGTRLTVL.

CDR3: CASSLGIQGSGELFF. DNA of the CDR3: TGCGCCAGCAGCTTGGGGATCCAGGGCAGCGGGGAGCTGTTTTTT. V gene TRBV5-1 combines with J gene TRBJ2-2, with D possibly TRBD1 on 5 matching bases. Germline CDR1 and CDR2: SGHRS and YFSETQ. The V end lost 0 bases, the J end lost 7 bases, and 13 bases lay between the germline ends. The CDR3 has 15 residues.

This rearrangement joins TRBV2 to TRBJ2-1; 14 nucleotides agree with TRBD2. The V gene end was trimmed by 2 bases and the J gene end by 4 bases; junction bases not matched to a gene: 4. The germline V gene encodes CDR1 SNHLY and CDR2 FYNNEI. This CDR3 is 17 amino acids long. In DNA, the CDR3 is TGTGCCAGCAGTGAAATTGGGACTAGCGGGGGTTACAATGAGCAGTTCTTC. As protein: CASSEIGTSGGYNEQFF.

The genes are TRBV10-3 and TRBJ2-2; unclear D gene. Germline V CDR1 and CDR2: ENHRY, SYGVKD. V dropped 3 bases and J dropped 6 bases, with 14 bases sitting between them. The CDR3 runs to 15 residues. The CDR3 sequence is CAISDPIESSGELFF. The CDR3 DNA follows: TGTGCCATCAGTGACCCTATCGAGAGCTCCGGGGAGCTGTTTTTT.

The rearrangement links TRBV5-1 to TRBJ2-7; D is possibly TRBD2 (5 bases). This CDR3 spans 15 amino acids. Between the trimmed V and J ends, which lost 4 bases and 6 bases, there was a span of 20 bases. Germline-derived CDR1 and CDR2 are SGHRS and YFSETQ. In nucleotides, the CDR3 is TGCGCCAGCAGCCTTGAATTACCATCCAGCGGCGAGCAGTACTTC. Translating it yields CASSLELPSSGEQYF.

This clone has just one count. This sequence joins TRBV7-9 and TRBJ2-7; D is unresolved. The CDR3 extends over 13 amino acids. V was clipped by 3 bases and J by 1 base, with 7 bases between them. The V gene's germline CDR1 is SEHNR and CDR2 FQNEAQ (reference sequence). Here the CDR3 DNA reads TGTGCCAGCAGCTTCGGCAGGTCCTACGAGCAGTACTTC. Protein: CASSFGRSYEQYF.

This sequence joins TRBV5-1 and TRBJ1-5; possible D gene TRBD1, 5 bases. Germline V CDR1 and CDR2: SGHRS, YFSETQ. Trimming left V 3 bases short and J 7 bases short, with 11 bases between. The CDR3 is 13 amino acids. Here the CDR3 DNA reads TGCGCCAGCAGCTGGGACGGGGGGCAGCCCCAGCATTTT. Translation gives CASSWDGGQPQHF.

The chain uses TRBV5-1 and TRBJ2-7, with D possibly TRBD1 on 5 matching bases. CDR1 is SGHRS, CDR2 YFSETQ, per germline. Trimming pared 0 bases from V and 0 bases from J, leaving 10 bases between. The CDR3 totals 15 residues. The CDR3 bases are TGCGCCAGCAGCTTGGCCCCAGGGAACTCCTACGAGCAGTACTTC. Its translation: CASSLAPGNSYEQYF.